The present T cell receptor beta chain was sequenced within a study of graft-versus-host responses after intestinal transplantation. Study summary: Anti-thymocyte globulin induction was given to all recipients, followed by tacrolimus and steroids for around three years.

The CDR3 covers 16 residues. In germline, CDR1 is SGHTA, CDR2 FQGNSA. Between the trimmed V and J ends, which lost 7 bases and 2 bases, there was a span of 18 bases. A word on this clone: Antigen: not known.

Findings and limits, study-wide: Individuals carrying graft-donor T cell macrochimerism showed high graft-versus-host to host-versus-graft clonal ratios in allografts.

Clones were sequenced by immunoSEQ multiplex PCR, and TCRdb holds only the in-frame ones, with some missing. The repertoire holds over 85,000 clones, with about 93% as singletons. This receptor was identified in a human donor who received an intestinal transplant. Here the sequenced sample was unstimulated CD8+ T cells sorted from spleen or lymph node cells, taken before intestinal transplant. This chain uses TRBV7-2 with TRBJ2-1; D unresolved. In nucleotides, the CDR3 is TGTGCCAGCACCCTATCCCATGTTGAAGCCTACAATGAGCAGTTCTTC. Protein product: CASTLSHVEAYNEQFF.